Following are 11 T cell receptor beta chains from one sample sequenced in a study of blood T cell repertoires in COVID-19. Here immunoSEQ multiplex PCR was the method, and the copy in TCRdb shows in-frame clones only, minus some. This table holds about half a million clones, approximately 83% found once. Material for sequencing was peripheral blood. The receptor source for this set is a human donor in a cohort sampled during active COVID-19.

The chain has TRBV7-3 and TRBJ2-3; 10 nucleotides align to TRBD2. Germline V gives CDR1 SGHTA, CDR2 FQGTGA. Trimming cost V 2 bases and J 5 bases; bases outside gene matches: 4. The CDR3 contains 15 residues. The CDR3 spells CASSLLAGVVDTQYF. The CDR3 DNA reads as TGTGCCAGCAGCTTACTAGCGGGAGTTGTAGATACGCAGTATTTT.

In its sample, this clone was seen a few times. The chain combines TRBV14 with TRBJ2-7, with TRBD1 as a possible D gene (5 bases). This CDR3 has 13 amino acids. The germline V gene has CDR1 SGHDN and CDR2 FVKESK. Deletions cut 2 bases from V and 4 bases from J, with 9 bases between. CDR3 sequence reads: CASSQSGQYEQYF. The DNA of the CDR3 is TGTGCCAGCAGCCAATCCGGACAATACGAGCAGTACTTC.

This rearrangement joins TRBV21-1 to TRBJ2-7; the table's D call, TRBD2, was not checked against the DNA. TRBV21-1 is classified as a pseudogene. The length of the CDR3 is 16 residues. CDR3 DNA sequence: TGTGCCAGCAGCAAATCCTGGGGACTCCGTCGGTACGAGCAGTACTTC. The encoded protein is CASSKSWGLRRYEQYF.

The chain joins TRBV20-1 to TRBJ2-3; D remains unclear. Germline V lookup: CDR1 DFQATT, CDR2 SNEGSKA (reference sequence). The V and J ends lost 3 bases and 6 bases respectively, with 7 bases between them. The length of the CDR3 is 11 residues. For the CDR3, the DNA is TGCAGTGCTAGGCGATCTGATACGCAGTATTTT. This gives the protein CSARRSDTQYF.

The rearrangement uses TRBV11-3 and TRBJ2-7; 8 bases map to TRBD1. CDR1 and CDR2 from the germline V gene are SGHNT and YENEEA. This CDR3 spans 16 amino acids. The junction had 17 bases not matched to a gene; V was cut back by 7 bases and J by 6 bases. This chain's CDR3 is CASTPGTGSIYCEQYF. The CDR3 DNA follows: TGTGCCAGCACCCCAGGGACAGGTTCGATCTATTGCGAGCAGTACTTC. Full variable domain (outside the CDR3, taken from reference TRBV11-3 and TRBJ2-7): EAGVVQSPRYKIIEKKQPVAFWCNPISGHNTLYWYLQNLGQGPELLIRYENEEAVDDSQLPKDRFSAERLKGVDSTLKIQPAELGDSAVYLCASTPGTGSIYCEQYFGPGTRLTVT.

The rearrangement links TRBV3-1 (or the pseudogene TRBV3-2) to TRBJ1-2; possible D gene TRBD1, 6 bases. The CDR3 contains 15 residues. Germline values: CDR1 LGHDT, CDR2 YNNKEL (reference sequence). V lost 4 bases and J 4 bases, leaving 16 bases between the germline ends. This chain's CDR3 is CASSRVGEGGYGYTF. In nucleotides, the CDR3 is TGTGCCAGCAGCCGCGTAGGGGAGGGGGGCTATGGCTACACCTTC.

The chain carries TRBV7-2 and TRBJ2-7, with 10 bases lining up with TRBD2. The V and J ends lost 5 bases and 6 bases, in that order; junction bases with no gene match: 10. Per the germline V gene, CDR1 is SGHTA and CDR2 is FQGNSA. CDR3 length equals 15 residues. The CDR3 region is CASSRSSGRDSEQYF. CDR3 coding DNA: TGTGCCAGCAGCCGTTCTAGCGGGAGAGATAGCGAGCAGTACTTC.

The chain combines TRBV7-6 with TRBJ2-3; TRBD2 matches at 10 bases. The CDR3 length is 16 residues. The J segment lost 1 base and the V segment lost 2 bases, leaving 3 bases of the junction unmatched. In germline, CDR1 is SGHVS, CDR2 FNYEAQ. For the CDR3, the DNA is TGTGCCAGCAGCTTAAACCTAGCGGGAGGCACAGATACGCAGTATTTT. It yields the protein CASSLNLAGGTDTQYF.

CDR3 residues: CASSIGSGNTEAFF. The CDR3 DNA sequence: TGCGCCAGCAGCATAGGATCAGGTAACACTGAAGCTTTCTTT. The chain combines TRBV5-1 with TRBJ1-1; no reliable D call. Germline V gene lookup returns CDR1 SGHRS and CDR2 YFSETQ. With 4 bases removed from V and 2 bases from J, the gap between germline ends came to 12 bases. The length of the CDR3 is 14 residues.

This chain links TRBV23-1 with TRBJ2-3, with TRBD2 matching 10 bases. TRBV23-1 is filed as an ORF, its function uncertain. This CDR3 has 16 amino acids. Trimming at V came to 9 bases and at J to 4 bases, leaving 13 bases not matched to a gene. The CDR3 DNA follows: TGCGCCAGGCGGGGGGTCAGCGGGAGGGCCCCAGATACGCAGTATTTT. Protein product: CARRGVSGRAPDTQYF.

The CDR3 is CASSVGTGRVSGELFF. The CDR3 DNA reads TGTGCCAGCAGCGTAGGAACTGGGAGAGTCTCCGGGGAGCTGTTTTTT. The chain recombines TRBV9 with TRBJ2-2, with a tentative D call TRBD2 (5 bases). V lost 0 bases and J 6 bases, leaving 15 bases between the germline ends. CDR1 and CDR2 (germline): SGDLS, YYNGEE. The CDR3 contains 16 residues.